This TCR beta chain was sequenced during a study of T cell responses to AZD1222 COVID-19 vaccine. Study-wide results and caveats: Across spike, vaccine-associated CD4 TCRs were found, dominant at 160-218 and 743-854. Targets within unmutated variant regions were reportedly found for nearly half of spike-specific TCRs. Increases in Spike-specific TCR breadth and depth were seen after two AZD1222 doses. Donors in the cohort were predominantly white British and more often female, and clonal diversity was possibly underestimated.

This table comes from immunoSEQ multiplex PCR, and its TCRdb copy is limited to in-frame clones, with some not included. Of around 100,000 clones listed, about 91% are singletons. Trimming cost V 2 bases and J 2 bases, with 13 bases left between them. The length of the CDR3 is 15 residues. Germline V gene data show CDR1 as MNHEY and CDR2 as SVGAGI. Notes on this clone: Its target is not known.

This clonotype was obtained from an adult who received the AZD1222 COVID-19 vaccine. The chain carries TRBV6-5 and TRBJ2-7, with D unresolved. The source material was peripheral blood, sampled 28 days after the second AZD1222 dose. Here the CDR3 reads CASSYARFGPYEQYF. The CDR3 bases are TGTGCCAGCAGTTACGCCCGGTTTGGCCCCTACGAGCAGTACTTC.